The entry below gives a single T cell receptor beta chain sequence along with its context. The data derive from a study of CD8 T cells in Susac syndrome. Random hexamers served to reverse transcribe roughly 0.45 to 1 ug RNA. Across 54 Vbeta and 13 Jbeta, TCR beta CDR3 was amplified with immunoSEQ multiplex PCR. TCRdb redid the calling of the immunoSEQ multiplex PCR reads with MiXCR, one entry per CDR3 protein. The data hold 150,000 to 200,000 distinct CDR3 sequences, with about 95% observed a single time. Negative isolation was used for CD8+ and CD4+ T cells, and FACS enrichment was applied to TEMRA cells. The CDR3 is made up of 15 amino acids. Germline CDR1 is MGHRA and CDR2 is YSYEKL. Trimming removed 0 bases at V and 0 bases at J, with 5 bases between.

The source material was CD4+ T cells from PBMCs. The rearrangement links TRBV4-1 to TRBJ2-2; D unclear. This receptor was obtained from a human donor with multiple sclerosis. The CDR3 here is CASSQDRTNTGELFF. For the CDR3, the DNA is TGCGCCAGCAGCCAAGATAGGACGAACACCGGGGAGCTGTTTTTT.